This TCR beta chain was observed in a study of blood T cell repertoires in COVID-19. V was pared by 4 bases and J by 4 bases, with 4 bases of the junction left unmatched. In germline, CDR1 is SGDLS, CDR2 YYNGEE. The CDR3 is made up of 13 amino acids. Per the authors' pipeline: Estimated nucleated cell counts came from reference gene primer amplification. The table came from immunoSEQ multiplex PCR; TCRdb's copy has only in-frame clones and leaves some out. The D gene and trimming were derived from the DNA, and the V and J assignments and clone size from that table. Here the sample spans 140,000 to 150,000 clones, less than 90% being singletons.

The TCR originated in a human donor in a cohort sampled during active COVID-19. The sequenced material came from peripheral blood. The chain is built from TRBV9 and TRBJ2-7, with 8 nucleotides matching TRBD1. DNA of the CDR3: TGTGCCAGCAGCTCGAGACAGGGGTACGAGCAGTACTTC. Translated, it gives CASSSRQGYEQYF.